The clone carrying this TCR beta chain has ten or more counts. Its antigen remains unknown. The data derive from a study of T-cell reconstitution after alpha-beta-depleted transplantation in children. Whole-study results and caveats: It was reported that alpha-beta T cells came from several hundred expanded graft clones (about two months after transplant). At day 60, the high TCRbeta diversity found in some patients originated from recipient T cells and thymic progenitors that had survived. T-cell counts and diversity were attributed mostly to newly produced T cells one year after transplant.

Molecular barcoding with unique molecular identifiers was used for the TCRbeta library. In TCRdb, the PCR reads were re-called with MiXCR into one record per CDR3 protein. The sample lists around 240,000 distinct CDR3 sequences; 6.5% to 10% were seen once. The sequences come from PBMCs, mostly from graft donor cells, collected 180 days after TCRalphabeta/CD19-depleted stem cell transplant. This sequence originates from a male patient younger than 18 who had a stem cell transplant for acute lymphoblastic leukemia, so the T cells may come from the graft donor.

The CDR3 loop reads CASSAGPIEETQYF. The CDR3 nucleotides read TGTGCCAGCAGCGCCGGACCTATAGAGGAGACCCAGTACTTC. The chain has TRBV9 and TRBJ2-5, with no clear D. The CDR3 runs to 14 residues. The germline V and J ends were trimmed by 3 bases and 5 bases, with 14 bases remaining between them. From germline, CDR1 is SGDLS and CDR2 YYNGEE. Together with reference TRBV9 and TRBJ2-5, the CDR3 gives the full variable domain: DSGVTQTPKHLITATGQRVTLRCSPRSGDLSVYWYQQSLDQGLQFLIQYYNGEERAKGNILERFSAQQFPDLHSELNLSSLELGDSALYFCASSAGPIEETQYFGPGTRLLVL.